The 9 T cell receptor beta chains below all came from one sample that was sequenced in a study of T cell responses to AZD1222 COVID-19 vaccine. Only in-frame clones appear in the TCRdb table, and some are missing; sequencing was by immunoSEQ multiplex PCR. The sample gives more than 95,000 clones, approximately 83% of which show up once; under 4.5% is in the top ten. Sequences were derived from peripheral blood, sampled on day 0 of MenACWY control vaccination. These receptors came from an adult in good health.

The V and J genes are TRBV6-5 and TRBJ1-4; 8 bases agree with TRBD1. CDR3 length: 13 amino acids. The germline CDR1 and CDR2 sequences are MNHEY and SVGAGI. The V and J ends lost 4 bases and 8 bases, in that order; junction bases with no gene match: 3. The CDR3 region is CASSSGGREKLFF. The CDR3 DNA reads as TGTGCCAGCAGTTCAGGGGGCCGGGAAAAACTGTTTTTT.

The chain couples TRBV6-5 to TRBJ1-4; 10 bases match TRBD1. CDR3 size: 15 residues. Germline V gives CDR1 MNHEY, CDR2 SVGAGI. V gave up 4 bases and J gave up 8 bases; unmatched junction bases: 7. The CDR3: CASSSRQGAGEKLFF. The CDR3 nucleotides read TGTGCCAGCAGTTCCCGACAGGGGGCGGGAGAAAAACTGTTTTTT.

The genes are TRBV7-2 and TRBJ2-3; 8 nucleotides match TRBD2. Losses at the gene ends were 6 bases for V and 5 bases for J; bases not matched to a gene: 7. This CDR3 comprises 14 residues. Per the germline V gene, CDR1 is SGHTA and CDR2 is FQGNSA. The CDR3 coding sequence is TGTGCCAGCAGTCGCAGCGGGGGCATAGATACGCAGTATTTT. Translated, it gives CASSRSGGIDTQYF.

The sample holds a few counts of this clone. This chain connects TRBV7-9 to TRBJ2-2, with D unclear. The V gene lost 5 bases and the J gene lost 1 base, with 17 bases spanning the gap. Germline CDR1 SEHNR, CDR2 FQNEAQ (reference sequence). The length of the CDR3 is 17 residues. In nucleotides, the CDR3 is TGTGCCAGCAGCCCTTGGCGCGCTCTGGGGAACACCGGGGAGCTGTTTTTT. Amino acid sequence: CASSPWRALGNTGELFF.

V usage is TRBV5-5 and J usage is TRBJ2-5, with a weak D call TRBD1 (5 bases). V gave up 4 bases and J gave up 2 bases, with 15 bases separating them. Germline V gene data show CDR1 as SGHKS and CDR2 as YYEKEE (reference sequence). The CDR3 runs to 15 residues. The CDR3 region is CASSVVDDRQETQYF. The DNA of the CDR3 is TGTGCCAGCAGCGTCGTGGATGACAGACAAGAGACCCAGTACTTC.

The chain is built from TRBV4-3 and TRBJ2-3; TRBD2 agrees at 14 bases. The germline V gene encodes CDR1 LGHNA and CDR2 YSLEER. The CDR3 spans 17 residues. Germline trimming cut 3 bases from V and 2 bases from J; bases unmatched to any gene: 4. CDR3 sequence (DNA): TGCGCCAGCAGCCAGAGACTAGCGGGGGGGGACACAGATACGCAGTATTTT. This sequence encodes CASSQRLAGGDTDTQYF.

This rearrangement joins TRBV2 to TRBJ1-5; D call uncertain. Trimming pared 1 base from V and 6 bases from J, leaving 10 bases between. The CDR3 has 14 residues. Germline lookup yields CDR1 SNHLY and CDR2 FYNNEI. CDR3 loop: CASSEGARSQPQHF. The DNA for the CDR3 is TGTGCCAGCAGTGAAGGGGCCCGGAGTCAGCCCCAGCATTTT.

The rearrangement joins TRBV5-1 to TRBJ2-1; D gene uncertain. Per germline, CDR1 SGHRS and CDR2 YFSETQ. This CDR3 has 15 amino acids. Deletions cut 2 bases from V and 2 bases from J, with 11 bases between. The CDR3 DNA reads TGCGCCAGCAGCTTTAACTCCCAAACCTACAATGAGCAGTTCTTC. It is translated as CASSFNSQTYNEQFF.

The rearrangement uses TRBV6-2 or TRBV6-3 and TRBJ1-1; D not resolved. The CDR3 is made up of 15 amino acids. V was trimmed by 5 bases and J by 1 base, leaving 14 bases between them. The V gene's germline CDR1 is MNHEY and CDR2 SVGEGT. CDR3 region: CASSPKRAGNTEAFF. DNA for the CDR3: TGTGCCAGCAGTCCCAAGCGGGCGGGGAACACTGAAGCTTTCTTT.